These T cell receptor beta chains were read from a single sample in a study of blood T cell repertoires in COVID-19. The method was immunoSEQ multiplex PCR; TCRdb's version includes in-frame clones alone and lacks a portion of them. Of about 520,000 clones in the sample, approximately 83% were seen once. Sequenced material: peripheral blood. All receptors come from a human donor in a cohort sampled during active COVID-19. Each CDR3 is given with its conserved first and last residue.

TRBV6-5,TRBJ2-2,CASSYSGLNPGELFF
TRBV21-1,TRBJ1-2,CASSKEEANYGYTF
TRBV10-3,TRBJ1-2,CAISDDIAYGYTF
TRBV18,TRBJ2-1,CASSPQTGNNEQFF
TRBV6-2/TRBV6-3,TRBJ1-1,CASSYSATGFIGDTEAFF
TRBV7-9,TRBJ1-1,CASLLSGVTEAFF
TRBV29-1,TRBJ2-7,CSVEKSGVSYEQYF
TRBV7-3,TRBJ1-2,CASSFRGAGHKDGYTF
TRBV28,TRBJ1-6,CASSLSPGQSNSPLHF
TRBV6-2/TRBV6-3,TRBJ2-1,CASSYEGLAYTNNEQFF
TRBV6-6,TRBJ2-2,CASSRTSVNTGELFF
TRBV9,TRBJ2-1,CASSIQSSSGRLNEQFF
TRBV30,TRBJ2-5,CAWSPGGLAEETQYF
TRBV4-3,TRBJ2-1,CASSQLTSGRAGNEQFF
TRBV7-2,TRBJ1-1,CASSLTYMNTEAFF
TRBV15,TRBJ2-6,CATSRDPPTDSGANVLTF
TRBV27,TRBJ1-2,CASSSWGHTDNYGYTF
TRBV11-2,TRBJ2-6,CASRGGGSGANVLTF
TRBV3-1/TRBV3-2,TRBJ2-7,CASSHGLGVTIYEQYF
TRBV28,TRBJ1-4,CASSRDRGPEKLFF
TRBV3-1/TRBV3-2,TRBJ2-1,CASSQGGRGHNEQFF
TRBV27,TRBJ1-5,CASSDRPYQPQHF